The present entry profiles one T cell receptor beta chain with its context. As yet, its antigen is unknown. A much larger clone lies one base from this, so it may be a read error. This record comes from a study of response to subunit inactivated influenza vaccine. TCRdb re-derived calls from the RT-PCR reads in MiXCR, one entry per CDR3 protein. This table has about 830,000 distinct CDR3 sequences, less than 20% appearing once. Germline CDR1 and CDR2: DFQATT and SNEGSKA (reference sequence). CDR3 length: 14 residues. Study-wide findings and caveats: Only a handful of new T cells, the authors suggested, are recruited with each seasonal influenza vaccination.

This TCR derives from a middle-aged man who received an inactivated influenza vaccine. Sequences were derived from PBMCs from blood, sampled roughly 5 days after vaccination. V gene TRBV20-1 combines with J gene TRBJ1-5, with a tentative D call TRBD1 (6 bases). CDR3 sequence: CGARGGNSNQPQHF. DNA of the CDR3: TGCGGTGCTAGGGGGGGGAATAGCAATCAGCCCCAGCATTTT.